This entry features one TCR beta chain sequence. Germline loops: CDR1 SQVTM, CDR2 ANQGSEA. V lost 6 bases, J lost 4 bases, and 9 bases stayed unmatched. The CDR3 extends over 14 amino acids. These data are taken from a study of blood T cell repertoires in COVID-19. Across the study: Sources were T cells, B-cell-depleted T cells, or PBMCs; the material itself was cDNA or gDNA.

In the original analysis: For nucleated cells, counts were estimated from reference gene primer amplification. Some clones are missing from TCRdb's copy, which holds only in-frame ones; the method was immunoSEQ multiplex PCR. V and J calls and clone size are copied from that table; D and trimming were computed from the DNA. The table records some 670,000 clones, 70% to 90% of them present only once. The sample comprised peripheral blood. The sequence was collected from a woman between 18 and 29 years old with acute or convalescent COVID-19. The J gene is TRBJ1-2, the V gene TRBV29-1, with 9 bases identical to TRBD1. The CDR3 here is CSVAGTGRIYGYTF. The CDR3 DNA sequence: TGCAGCGTCGCCGGGACAGGGCGCATCTATGGCTACACCTTC.